A selection of T cell receptor beta chains follows, all from one sample in a study of cytomegalovirus exposure and HLA in healthy donors. Profiled with immunoSEQ multiplex PCR; TCRdb holds only in-frame clones, not every one. The data show 150,000 to 250,000 clones, 82% seen once. Sequencing used PBMCs. These receptors all stem from a boy aged 2-9 years in good health and CMV-seronegative. Each CDR3 is given with its conserved first and last residue. The D gene is left open where the match is weak. Some rows mark clone size as missing; the rest say once, few, many or name a class of expanded clone.

d_gene,abundance,j_gene,v_gene,len,CDR3aa,CDR3nt
.,few,TRBJ2-2,TRBV4-3,13,CASRGRGAGELFF,TGCGCCAGCCGGGGCAGGGGGGCCGGGGAGCTGTTTTTT
TRBD1,once,TRBJ1-2,TRBV11-2,18,CASSLFSGTGSIVYGYTF,TGTGCCAGCAGCTTATTTTCCGGGACAGGGAGCATCGTATATGGCTACACCTTC
TRBD2,.,TRBJ2-1,TRBV7-8,21,CASSPRVPGLAGFSSYNEQFF,TGTGCCAGCAGCCCCAGAGTCCCGGGACTAGCGGGGTTTAGCTCCTACAATGAGCAGTTCTTC
.,.,TRBJ2-1,TRBV19,14,CASSIGDAYNEQFF,TGTGCCAGTAGTATAGGAGATGCCTACAATGAGCAGTTCTTC
TRBD2,few,TRBJ2-7,TRBV7-2,15,CASSLVAGGPYEQYF,TGTGCCAGCAGCTTAGTGGCGGGGGGGCCCTACGAGCAGTACTTC
TRBD2,.,TRBJ2-3,TRBV5-1,18,CASSPRGVLAGGTDTQYF,TGCGCCAGCAGCCCCAGGGGTGTGCTAGCGGGGGGCACAGATACGCAGTATTTT
.,.,TRBJ1-6,TRBV5-1,13,CASSFQGNSPLHF,TGCGCCAGCAGCTTTCAGGGTAATTCACCCCTCCACTTT
.,.,TRBJ1-1,TRBV15,15,CATSRDLGANTEAFF,TGTGCCACCAGCAGAGATTTGGGGGCGAACACTGAAGCTTTCTTT
TRBD2,.,TRBJ2-5,TRBV5-1,15,CASSLAAGGEETQYF,TGCGCCAGCAGCTTGGCCGCGGGGGGGGAAGAGACCCAGTACTTC
TRBD1,.,TRBJ1-2,TRBV5-3,19,CARSLTPGQGALHPDGYTF,TGTGCCAGAAGCTTGACCCCTGGACAGGGGGCTCTCCACCCTGATGGCTACACCTTC
TRBD1,.,TRBJ1-2,TRBV5-1,15,CASSPQTGKNYGYTF,TGCGCCAGCAGCCCCCAGACAGGGAAGAACTATGGCTACACCTTC
.,.,TRBJ1-5,TRBV6-5,13,CASSYSGYQPQHF,TGTGCCAGCAGTTACAGCGGCTATCAGCCCCAGCATTTT
.,few,TRBJ2-3,TRBV4-1,13,CASSQGLPNTQYF,TGCGCCAGCAGCCAAGGACTACCGAATACGCAGTATTTT
.,.,TRBJ1-3,TRBV4-2,16,CASSQGRGTLGNTIYF,TGTGCCAGCAGCCAAGGGCGGGGGACACTTGGAAACACCATATATTTT
TRBD1,.,TRBJ2-2,TRBV27,14,CASRTDRAYGELFF,TGTGCCAGCAGGACGGACAGGGCCTACGGGGAGCTGTTTTTT
TRBD1,few,TRBJ2-7,TRBV7-9,16,CASTPSKGQGEYEQYF,TGTGCCAGCACCCCCAGCAAGGGACAGGGGGAGTACGAGCAGTACTTC
TRBD1,.,TRBJ1-1,TRBV5-4,15,CASSLEGQGGVVAFF,TGTGCCAGCAGCTTGGAGGGACAGGGAGGGGTTGTAGCTTTCTTT
.,.,TRBJ1-5,TRBV19,15,CASSMVSGGGQPQHF,TGTGCCAGTAGTATGGTTTCGGGGGGTGGTCAGCCCCAGCATTTT
TRBD1,.,TRBJ2-7,TRBV6-6,13,CASSWGQAYEQYF,TGTGCCAGCAGTTGGGGACAGGCCTACGAGCAGTACTTC
.,.,TRBJ2-3,TRBV29-1,15,CSVCFGGVVTDTQYF,TGCAGCGTCTGCTTTGGGGGCGTCGTGACAGATACGCAGTATTTT
.,once,TRBJ1-3,TRBV30,16,CAWSLGSPDSGNTIYF,TGTGCCTGGAGTCTCGGGTCGCCCGACTCTGGAAACACCATATATTTT
TRBD2,.,TRBJ2-1,TRBV5-1,19,CASSVRPGLAGAGYNEQFF,TGCGCCAGCAGCGTCCGTCCGGGACTAGCGGGGGCCGGATACAATGAGCAGTTCTTC
TRBD2,.,TRBJ2-2,TRBV11-3,16,CASSLSGLANTGELFF,TGTGCCAGCAGCTTATCGGGACTAGCGAACACCGGGGAGCTGTTTTTT
.,.,TRBJ2-1,TRBV5-5,16,CASSLWPGWNFNEQFF,TGTGCCAGCAGCTTGTGGCCAGGGTGGAATTTCAATGAGCAGTTCTTC
TRBD1,.,TRBJ1-2,TRBV7-9,14,CASTGQGLNYGYTF,TGTGCCAGCACCGGACAGGGACTAAACTATGGCTACACCTTC
.,.,TRBJ1-2,TRBV6-5,15,CASSYSSTGNYGYTF,TGTGCCAGCAGTTACTCGAGCACAGGGAACTATGGCTACACCTTC
TRBD2,.,TRBJ2-5,TRBV4-2,18,CASSHISPSGGALGTQYF,TGTGCCAGCAGCCACATTAGCCCCAGCGGGGGGGCCTTGGGGACCCAGTACTTC
.,.,TRBJ2-3,TRBV29-1,14,CSVVEDWGTDTQYF,TGCAGCGTTGTGGAGGATTGGGGCACAGATACGCAGTATTTT
.,.,TRBJ2-4,TRBV7-9,12,CASRGRGNIQYF,TGTGCCAGCAGGGGCCGGGGGAACATTCAGTACTTC
.,.,TRBJ2-2,TRBV21-1,17,CASSTRKTGEKTGELFF,TGTGCCAGCAGCACGCGTAAGACAGGGGAGAAAACCGGGGAGCTGTTTTTT
.,.,TRBJ2-5,TRBV30,16,CAWSVSGTVGGETQYF,TGTGCCTGGAGTGTATCCGGCACTGTAGGGGGTGAGACCCAGTACTTC
TRBD1,.,TRBJ1-3,TRBV5-4,15,CASSETGAGGNTIYF,TGTGCCAGCAGCGAGACAGGGGCGGGGGGAAACACCATATATTTT
.,.,TRBJ2-7,TRBV5-1,14,CASSFASGAYEQYF,TGCGCCAGCAGCTTTGCTTCAGGGGCCTACGAGCAGTACTTC
TRBD1,few,TRBJ2-1,TRBV4-1,16,CASSQDEGASYNEQFF,TGCGCCAGCAGCCAAGACGAGGGGGCGAGCTACAATGAGCAGTTCTTC
.,.,TRBJ1-2,TRBV5-3,16,CARSSQHPGAIYGYTF,TGTGCCAGAAGCTCCCAGCACCCGGGAGCGATCTATGGCTACACCTTC
TRBD2,.,TRBJ2-2,TRBV9,17,CASSASLAGGLTGELSF,TGTGCCAGCAGCGCGTCACTAGCGGGGGGACTAACCGGGGAGCTGTCTTTT
.,.,TRBJ2-3,TRBV5-1,13,CASSLTGTDTQYF,TGCGCCAGCAGCTTGACGGGGACAGATACGCAGTATTTT
TRBD2,.,TRBJ2-1,TRBV6-5,15,CASRESGGLGYEQFF,TGTGCCAGCAGGGAGAGCGGGGGCCTGGGGTATGAGCAGTTCTTC
.,.,TRBJ2-7,TRBV4-3,18,CASSQDKGFGGKSYEQYF,TGCGCCAGCAGCCAAGATAAAGGATTTGGCGGAAAATCCTACGAGCAGTACTTC
.,.,TRBJ2-7,TRBV5-1,15,CASSSSGFRAGEQYF,TGCGCCAGCAGCAGCTCGGGGTTCAGGGCGGGGGAGCAGTACTTC